The TCR beta chain under discussion was sequenced for a study of cytomegalovirus exposure and HLA in healthy donors (dated by TCRdb to between 2016 and 2019). Background on the whole study: An earlier analysis of several hundred of the donors reported 276 Gb of sequence data and 95 million to 130 million unique TCR beta sequences obtained from roughly 170 million T cells. An early release that covered roughly 600 HLA-typed donors contained about 300 gigabases of sequencing data and tens of millions of unique TCR sequences. Of the approximately 370 genotyped donors, roughly 80% were placed in the genetic ancestry cluster associated with self-reported Caucasian donors. The aim of the study was to test whether cataloging public T cell receptors could identify signatures of past pathogen exposure. The study used immunosequencing to profile the T cell repertoires of 670 or so subjects and linked those repertoires to cytomegalovirus serostatus. Besides the first cohort of 666 subjects, a separate validation cohort made up of over 100 different subjects was used. To predict cytomegalovirus infection status, the study brought together high-throughput TCR immunosequencing, statistical association of individual TCRs with disease status, and machine learning. In a later analysis, previously published TCR beta repertoires from 666 donors were re-analyzed and high-resolution HLA genotyping was added so that TCR occurrence patterns could be studied. In the later analysis, no new phenotypic data were used to find candidate immune exposures; instead, reliance was placed on TCR beta sequences and their occurrence across donors. An earlier analysis of around 580 of the donors used high-throughput TCR beta sequencing to judge whether each TCR beta V gene segment behaved as functional or pseudogenic. Donor age, sex, ethnicity and CMV serostatus were compiled alongside the repertoire data. A later genetic analysis used genome-wide SNP genotypes for about 65% of the 666 donors, treating that subset as a discovery cohort. Every discovery cohort repertoire had been produced on one sequencing platform. HLA typing included class I and class II loci at four-digit resolution. Typing coverage differed by locus: A, B, C, DRB1 and DQB1 were typed in about 620-630 donors, DQA1 in approximately 520, DPA1 in around 600, and DPB1 in around 490. Because of strong linkage in the cohort, four or five DR-DQ haplotypes were treated as single units for association and clustering. Among approximately 370 genotyped donors of the cohort, an average of roughly 230,000 unique TCR beta nucleotide sequences was sequenced per donor, of which about 20% were non-productive. Beyond this particular receptor, the publication reports: V-gene and J-gene trimming of TCR beta chains was associated with a missense DCLRE1C variant in a later genetic analysis, and the association was replicated in an independent cohort. In a later analysis, HLA-associated TCR beta chains were found to be more clonally expanded and to have lower generation probabilities than equally common non-associated chains. Because HLA typing was unavailable for some donors at each locus, only the typed subset was used in association tests. The authors suggested that the approach could potentially be generalized to other disease states and immunological phenotypes. According to a later genetic analysis, donors in an Asian-associated ancestry cluster had fewer N-insertions in productive TCRs than the roughly 700-donor mean. In a later analysis, several top co-occurrence clusters were reported to appear linked to parvovirus B19, influenza, CMV and Epstein-Barr virus. A cluster of highly shared sequence variants was judged likely to be a technical artifact of the sequencing pipeline. According to a later analysis, most CMV-associated TCR beta chains appeared to be HLA-restricted, and the HLA associations seemed to be driven largely by CMV exposure. Because counts were too low, about 15 rarely observed V segments, including chromosome 9 orphons, were left out of the earlier analysis of 587 of the donors. Only TCR beta chains were sequenced in this cohort, and the absence of alpha or paired-chain data limited detectable features. The study gave a list of under 200 TCR beta chains associated with cytomegalovirus. In vitro tests confirmed that a few of the cytomegalovirus-associated TCR beta chains recognize cytomegalovirus antigens. While some public TCRs were present in many individuals, most TCR sequences turned up only very rarely across donors. A further reported finding was that TCR beta sequences accurately predicted the HLA-A and HLA-B alleles for most subjects in the first cohort. Sequencing depth was assumed to be roughly uniform across donors in the presence/absence analyses, though that assumption may not hold. Linkage disequilibrium might explain the correlated functional status among segregating V segments, but an unknown experimental factor could not be excluded. Because the 87-base-pair reads could not distinguish some IMGT-functional V segments, including TRBV6-2 and TRBV6-3, those segments were excluded. Cytomegalovirus status was reported to be diagnosed by the classifier with high specificity and sensitivity in both the original and validation cohorts. When HLA alleles, especially DR and DQ, strongly co-occurred, TCR associations were difficult to assign to individual alleles. An earlier analysis of some 560 of the donors showed that most TCR beta V segments appeared in productive rearrangements either about 87% or about 30% of the time, which broadly matched IMGT annotations. In a later analysis, TCR association rates were found to vary across HLA loci, with the most associated TCRs seen for DRB1 alleles and the fewest for HLA-C alleles. At a false discovery rate of 0.05, a later analysis linked about 16,000 TCR beta sequences to specific HLA alleles. Immune exposure information for the cohort was limited to CMV serostatus.

Note on this clone: The target of this receptor is not known. There are no base qualities to consult, and no much larger clone falls within one base.

In total, about 650 healthy bone marrow donors made up the cohort. At the time of sampling, all cohort members were nominally healthy, though unrecorded immune exposures were likely present. The donor was CMV seronegative and was included in the group of a few hundred seronegative cohort members. A peripheral blood sample was provided by each donor, and peripheral blood mononuclear cells were used for TCR beta sequencing. Genomic DNA extraction from the blood cell samples was performed with the Qiagen DNeasy Blood Extraction Kit. The germline V gene supplies CDR1 SGHNT and CDR2 YENEEA. The CDR3 has 12 amino acids, counting the end cysteine and phenylalanine. Here the CDR3 DNA is all that survives: 36 bases in frame from base 1. V loses 8 bases at its end and J loses 7 bases; junction bases beyond the gene matches: 4. Libraries were made using the immunoSEQ multiplex PCR assay. For the multiplex PCR, a mixture combining 60 forward primers for TCR Vbeta segments and 13 reverse primers for TCR Jbeta segments was used. A multiplex PCR assay on genomic DNA amplified the CDR3 region of rearranged TCR beta genes. The amplified TCR beta libraries were sequenced on the Illumina HiSeq System as 87-base-pair reads. The paper's data handling went like this. Across the 500 to 850 repertoires, a later analysis counted tens of millions of unique TCR beta chains, roughly 11 million of which were shared by at least two donors. Raw reads were error-corrected and collapsed into unique sequences by a nearest-neighbor algorithm in which closely related sequences were merged to remove PCR and sequencing errors. V, D and J gene segments were assigned by aligning CDR3 sequences to IMGT reference sequences. For a sequence to be retained, a match of at least six nucleotides to both a V gene segment and a J gene segment was required. A rearrangement was called productive if the CDR3 had no stop codons and remained in frame with V and J, and every other rearrangement was called non-productive. Following IMGT convention, CDR3 was defined as the stretch from the second conserved V-encoded cysteine up to the conserved J-encoded phenylalanine. In an earlier analysis of 587 of the donors, sequences lacking an unambiguous match to a single V gene segment were excluded. In an earlier analysis of 450 to 700 of the donors, V segments were called functional above 56.7% productive rearrangements and were called segregating when the between-donor standard deviation exceeded 5%. A statistical classification framework was developed to diagnose cytomegalovirus status using the catalog of TCR beta chain sequences. A later analysis assigned V and J genes by comparing TCR nucleotide sequences with IMGT/GENE-DB human TR gene sequences. In a later analysis, CDR3 sequences and most-parsimonious VDJ recombination scenarios were assigned using the TCRdist pipeline. In a later analysis, every TCR beta chain was defined by the combination of its CDR3 amino acid sequence and its V-gene family, and reads without a unique V-gene family were dropped. To address suspected cross-contamination and a sequencing artifact, a later analysis removed some 620 highly shared, low-generation-probability nucleotide sequences. For each public chain, a later analysis derived a clonal expansion index from normalized ranks of inferred template counts within each repertoire. Generation probabilities in a later analysis came from a VDJ recombination model fitted to out-of-frame rearrangements, and those results were checked against IGoR. A later analysis scored TCR-TCR, TCR-HLA and TCR-CMV co-occurrence with hypergeometric tests, applying a repertoire-size bias correction to TCR pairs. To estimate false discovery rates, a later analysis permuted the HLA or CMV assignments 20 times. A later analysis grouped co-occurring TCRs with DBSCAN, adding TCRdist sequence similarity when clustering within HLA-allele-positive subsets. Co-occurrence clustering excluded repertoires with fewer than 30,000 or more than 120,000 public chains, plus five with anomalous nucleotide sharing. The immuneACCESS repertoire file appears here via TCRdb, limited to in-frame rearrangements. These files lack a portion of the clones; in checked studies, under half of the deficit traces to unresolved V genes, and the cause of the others is not known. V and J calls and clone size are given by that table; D and trimming were obtained from the DNA. This sample has 170,000 or so clones in its table, and 80% to 85% of those were observed once. Of the sample, around 0.37% is held by the ten largest clones.

The chain was built from TRBV11-3 and TRBJ2-1; 8 bases in the middle match TRBD2. Sequenced material: PBMCs. This TCR was sampled from a boy aged 2 to 9 in good health and CMV-seronegative. The DNA sequence follows: TGTGCCAGCCGGGAGGGAAAAAATGAGCAGTTCTTC. Translated, it reads CASREGKNEQFF.